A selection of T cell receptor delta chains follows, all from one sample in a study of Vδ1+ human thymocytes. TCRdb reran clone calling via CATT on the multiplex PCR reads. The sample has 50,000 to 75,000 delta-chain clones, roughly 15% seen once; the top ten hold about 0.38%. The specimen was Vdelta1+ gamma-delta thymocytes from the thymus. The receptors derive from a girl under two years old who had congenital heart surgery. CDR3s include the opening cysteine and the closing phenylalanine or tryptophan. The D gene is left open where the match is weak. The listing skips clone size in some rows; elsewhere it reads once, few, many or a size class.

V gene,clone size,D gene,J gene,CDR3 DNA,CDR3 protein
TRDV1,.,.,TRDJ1,TGTGCTCTTGGGGAACCCCTGTTAGAGGCGTTCGGGACCTACACCGATAAACTCATCTTT,CALGEPLLEAFGTYTDKLIF
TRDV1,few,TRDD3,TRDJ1,TGTGCTCTTGGGGCAGTTGGGGGGATACGTACCGATAAACTCATCTTT,CALGAVGGIRTDKLIF
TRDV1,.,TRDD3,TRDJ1,TGTGCTCTTGGGGAACGAACCCTGGCTGGGGGATACACCGATAAACTCATCTTT,CALGERTLAGGYTDKLIF
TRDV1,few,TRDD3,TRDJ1,TGTGCTCTTGGGGATCTCCCAAGGGGCCTTCCCCGAACTGGGGGATCGAACGACGATAAACTCATCTTT,CALGDLPRGLPRTGGSNDDKLIF
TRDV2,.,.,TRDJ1,TGTGCCTGTGACCCTACCTACACCGATAAACTCATCTTT,CACDPTYTDKLIF
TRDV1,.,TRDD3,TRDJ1,TGTGCTCTTGGGGAACCCCGTACTGGGGGCTTTACCGATAAACTCATCTTT,CALGEPRTGGFTDKLIF
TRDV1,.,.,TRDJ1,TGTGCTCTTGGGGAATCTCCATTCCTACGGGGGATTCACCTACCTTACACCGATAAACTCATCTTT,CALGESPFLRGIHLPYTDKLIF
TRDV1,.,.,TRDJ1,TGTGCTCTTGGGGACCAAGGGCAGTTGACCGATAAACTCATCTTT,CALGDQGQLTDKLIF
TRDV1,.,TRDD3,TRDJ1,TGTGCTCTTGGGGAACCCCGATACGTCTCCTGGGGGATAACCGATAAACTCATCTTT,CALGEPRYVSWGITDKLIF
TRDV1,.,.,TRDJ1,TGTGCTCTTGGGGAAAGGGGGCACGACTGGGCGCGGATGGATTTAACGTACACCGATAAACTCATCTTT,CALGERGHDWARMDLTYTDKLIF
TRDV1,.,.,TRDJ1,TGTGCTCTTGGGGAAGGCTTCTATCACTGGCGCGATAAACTCATCTTT,CALGEGFYHWRDKLIF